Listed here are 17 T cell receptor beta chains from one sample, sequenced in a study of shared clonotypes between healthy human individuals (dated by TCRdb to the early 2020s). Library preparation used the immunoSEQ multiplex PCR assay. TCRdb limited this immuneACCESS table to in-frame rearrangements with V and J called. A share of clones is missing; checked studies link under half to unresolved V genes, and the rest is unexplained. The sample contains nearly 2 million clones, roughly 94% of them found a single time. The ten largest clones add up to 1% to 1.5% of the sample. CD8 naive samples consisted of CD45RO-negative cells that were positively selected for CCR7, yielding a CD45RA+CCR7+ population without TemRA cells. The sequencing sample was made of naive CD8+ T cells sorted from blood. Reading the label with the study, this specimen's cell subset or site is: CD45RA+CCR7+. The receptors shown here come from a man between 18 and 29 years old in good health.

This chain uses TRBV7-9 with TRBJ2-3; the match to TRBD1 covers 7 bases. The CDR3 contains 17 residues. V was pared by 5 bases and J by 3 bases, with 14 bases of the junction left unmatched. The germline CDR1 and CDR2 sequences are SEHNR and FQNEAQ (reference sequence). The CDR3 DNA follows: TGTGCCAGCAGCCCCCTCCCCGGGACAGAGGTGACAGATACGCAGTATTTT. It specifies CASSPLPGTEVTDTQYF.

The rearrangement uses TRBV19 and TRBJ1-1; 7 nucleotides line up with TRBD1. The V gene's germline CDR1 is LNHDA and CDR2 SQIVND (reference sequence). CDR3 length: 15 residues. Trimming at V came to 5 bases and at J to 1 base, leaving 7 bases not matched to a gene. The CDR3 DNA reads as TGTGCCAGTAGTCTAACGGGACAGACGAACACTGAAGCTTTCTTT. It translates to CASSLTGQTNTEAFF.

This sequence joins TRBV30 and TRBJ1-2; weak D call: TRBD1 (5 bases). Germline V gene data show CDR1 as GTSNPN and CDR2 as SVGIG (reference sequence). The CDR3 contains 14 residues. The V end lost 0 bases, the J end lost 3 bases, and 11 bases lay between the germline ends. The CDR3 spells CAWSVVRDDYGYTF. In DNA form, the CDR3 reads TGTGCCTGGAGTGTAGTCAGGGACGACTATGGCTACACCTTC.

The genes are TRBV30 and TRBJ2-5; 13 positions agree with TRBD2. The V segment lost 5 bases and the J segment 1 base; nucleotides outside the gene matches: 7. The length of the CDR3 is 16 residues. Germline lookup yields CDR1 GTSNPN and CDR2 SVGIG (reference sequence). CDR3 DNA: TGTGCCTGGGCCGGGACTAGCGGGGACCTCCAAGAGACCCAGTACTTC. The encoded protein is CAWAGTSGDLQETQYF.

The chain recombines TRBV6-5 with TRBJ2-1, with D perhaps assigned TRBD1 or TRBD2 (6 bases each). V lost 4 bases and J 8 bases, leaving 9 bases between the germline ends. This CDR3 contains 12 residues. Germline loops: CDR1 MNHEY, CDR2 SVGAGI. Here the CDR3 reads CASSFGGYEQFF. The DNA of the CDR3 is TGTGCCAGCAGTTTCGGGGGCTATGAGCAGTTCTTC.

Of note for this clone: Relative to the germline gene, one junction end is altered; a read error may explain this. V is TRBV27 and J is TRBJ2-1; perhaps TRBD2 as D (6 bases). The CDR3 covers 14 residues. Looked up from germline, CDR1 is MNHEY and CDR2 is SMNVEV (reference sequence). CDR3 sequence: CASRVSADYTEQFF. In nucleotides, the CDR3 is TGTGCCAGCAGAGTGTCAGCGGACTACACTGAGCAGTTCTTC.

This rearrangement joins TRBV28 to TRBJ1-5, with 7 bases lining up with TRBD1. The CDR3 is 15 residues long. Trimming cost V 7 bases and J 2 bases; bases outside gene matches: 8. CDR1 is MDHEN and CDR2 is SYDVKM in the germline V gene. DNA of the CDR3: TGTGCCAGCACCTTAAGACAGGGAGGCAATCAGCCCCAGCATTTT. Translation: CASTLRQGGNQPQHF.

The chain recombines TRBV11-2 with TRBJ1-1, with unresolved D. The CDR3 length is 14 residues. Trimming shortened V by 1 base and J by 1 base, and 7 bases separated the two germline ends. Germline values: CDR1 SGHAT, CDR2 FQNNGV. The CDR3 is CASSLGRENTEAFF. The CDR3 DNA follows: TGTGCCAGCAGCTTAGGGAGGGAGAACACTGAAGCTTTCTTT.

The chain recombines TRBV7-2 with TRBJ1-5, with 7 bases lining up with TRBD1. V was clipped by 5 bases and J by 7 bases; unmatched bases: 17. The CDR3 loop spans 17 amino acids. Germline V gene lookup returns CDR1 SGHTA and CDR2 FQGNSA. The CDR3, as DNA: TGTGCCAGCAGCCCCTGGGACAGCCGTTCTTCAGGACAGCCCCAGCATTTT. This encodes CASSPWDSRSSGQPQHF. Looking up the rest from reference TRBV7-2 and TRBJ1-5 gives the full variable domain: GAGVSQSPSNKVTEKGKDVELRCDPISGHTALYWYRQSLGQGLEFLIYFQGNSAPDKSGLPSDRFSAERTGGSVSTLTIQRTQQEDSAVYLCASSPWDSRSSGQPQHFGDGTRLSIL.

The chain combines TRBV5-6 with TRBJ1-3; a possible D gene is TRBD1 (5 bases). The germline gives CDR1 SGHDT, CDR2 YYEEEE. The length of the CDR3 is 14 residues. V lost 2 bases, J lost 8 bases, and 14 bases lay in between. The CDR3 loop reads CASSFLAQGDTIYF. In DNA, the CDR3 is TGTGCCAGCAGCTTTTTAGCGCAGGGAGACACCATATATTTT.

Here the CDR3 DNA reads TGTGCCATCACCGAGAGCGGGGGGGCCGATACGCAGTATTTT. Translating it yields CAITESGGADTQYF. The chain recombines TRBV10-3 with TRBJ2-3; TRBD2 agrees at 10 bases. Trimming removed 7 bases from V and 6 bases from J; junction bases left unmatched: 7. CDR1 and CDR2 (germline): ENHRY, SYGVKD. CDR3 length: 14 amino acids.

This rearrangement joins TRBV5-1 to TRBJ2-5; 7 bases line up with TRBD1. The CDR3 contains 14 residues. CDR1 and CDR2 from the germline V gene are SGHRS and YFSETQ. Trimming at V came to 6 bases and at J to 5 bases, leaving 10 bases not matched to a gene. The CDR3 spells CASTPLGRGETQYF. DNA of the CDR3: TGCGCCAGCACCCCATTGGGCAGGGGGGAGACCCAGTACTTC.

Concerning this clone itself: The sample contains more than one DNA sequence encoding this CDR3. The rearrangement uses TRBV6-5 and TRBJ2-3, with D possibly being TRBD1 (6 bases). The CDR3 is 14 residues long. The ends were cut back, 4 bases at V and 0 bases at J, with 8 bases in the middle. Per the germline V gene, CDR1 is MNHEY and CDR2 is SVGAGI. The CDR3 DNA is TGTGCCAGCAGTTGGGACACTAGCACAGATACGCAGTATTTT. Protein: CASSWDTSTDTQYF.

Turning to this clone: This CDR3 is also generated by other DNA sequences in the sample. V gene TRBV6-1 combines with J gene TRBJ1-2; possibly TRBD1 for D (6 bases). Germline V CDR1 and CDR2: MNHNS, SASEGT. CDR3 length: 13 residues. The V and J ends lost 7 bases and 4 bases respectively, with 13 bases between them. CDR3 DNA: TGTGCCAGCAATCATAGGGGGGGCTATGGCTACACCTTC. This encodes CASNHRGGYGYTF.

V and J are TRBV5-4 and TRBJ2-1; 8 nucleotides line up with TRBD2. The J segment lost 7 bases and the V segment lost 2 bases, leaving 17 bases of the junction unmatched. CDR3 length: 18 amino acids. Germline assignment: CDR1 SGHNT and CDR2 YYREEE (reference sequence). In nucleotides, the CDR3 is TGTGCCAGCAGCTTCTTCGGAGTCGGGAGGGCCAAGGGAAATGAGCAGTTCTTC. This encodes CASSFFGVGRAKGNEQFF.

CDR3 sequence (DNA): TGTGCCAGCAGTCCGGGGACACTCGACAATGAGCAGTTCTTC. Its protein product is CASSPGTLDNEQFF. V is TRBV27 and J is TRBJ2-1; weak D call: TRBD1 (6 bases). The CDR3 has 14 residues. The ends were cut back, 5 bases at V and 5 bases at J, with 13 bases in the middle. Per germline, CDR1 MNHEY and CDR2 SMNVEV (reference sequence).

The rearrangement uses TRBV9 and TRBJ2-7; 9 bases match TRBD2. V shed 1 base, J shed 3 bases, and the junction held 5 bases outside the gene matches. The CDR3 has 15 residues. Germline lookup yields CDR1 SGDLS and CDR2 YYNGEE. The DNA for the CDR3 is TGTGCCAGCAGCGTAACAGCGGGGGGTCTCTACGAGCAGTACTTC. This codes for CASSVTAGGLYEQYF.